The 27 T cell receptor beta chains below all came from one sample that was sequenced in a study of quantifying T cell responses using KT2 cells. The overall study: cDNA was made from DNase-treated RNA using alpha and beta constant primers.

An oligo carrying a UMI was ligated to the cDNA 3' end. The first PCR ran around 4 cycles with an equimolar RC1.1 and RC1.2 beta primer mix. TCRdb reprocessed the UMI-ligation and nested PCR reads with MiXCR, giving one entry per CDR3 protein. The table shows tens of thousands of distinct CDR3 sequences, with under 7.5% occurring only once. Input material: PBMCs spiked with cells of the T cell clone KT2. The receptor set was obtained from a human donor.

This clonotype was recorded many times. The chain couples TRBV6-6 to TRBJ1-1, with D possibly being TRBD1 (6 bases). CDR3 length: 16 residues. The germline CDR1 and CDR2 sequences are MNHNY and SVGAGI (reference sequence). V lost 0 bases and J lost 0, with 11 bases in between. CDR3 in DNA: TGTGCCAGCAGTTACTCCGGGGGGCGTTTGAACACTGAAGCTTTCTTT. Encoded protein: CASSYSGGRLNTEAFF.

This clonotype was counted at least ten times. The chain recombines TRBV2 with TRBJ1-5; D unresolved. The germline V gene encodes CDR1 SNHLY and CDR2 FYNNEI. V was pared by 6 bases and J by 9 bases, with 12 bases between. The CDR3 sequence is 12 residues long. The CDR3 nucleotides are TGTGCCAGCAGCCCGAGTCCAGGGCCCCAGCATTTT. Translated, it gives CASSPSPGPQHF.

The rearrangement joins TRBV12-3 or TRBV12-4 to TRBJ2-7; no reliable D call. The CDR3 covers 12 residues. The V gene lost 1 base and the J gene lost 2 bases, with 3 bases spanning the gap. The CDR3 loop is CASSLGTYEQYF. CDR3 coding DNA: TGTGCCAGCAGTTTAGGTACCTACGAGCAGTACTTC.

This clonotype was counted at least ten times. V is TRBV5-6 and J is TRBJ1-1; a possible D gene is TRBD1 (5 bases). In germline, CDR1 is SGHDT, CDR2 YYEEEE. V lost 3 bases and J 5 bases, leaving 17 bases between the germline ends. CDR3 length: 15 residues. CDR3 coding DNA: TGTGCCAGCAGCTCCATCGCGGGACGGGGTACTGAAGCTTTCTTT. Its translation is CASSSIAGRGTEAFF. The full variable domain, with the rest looked up from reference TRBV5-6 and TRBJ1-1, is DAGVTQSPTHLIKTRGQQVTLRCSPKSGHDTVSWYQQALGQGPQFIFQYYEEEERQRGNFPDRFSGHQFPNYSSELNVNALLLGDSALYLCASSSIAGRGTEAFFGQGTRLTVV.

This clonotype was seen a few times. This chain joins TRBV19 and TRBJ2-7, with D perhaps matching TRBD1 (6 bases). CDR1 and CDR2 (germline): LNHDA, SQIVND (reference sequence). Trimming removed 6 bases from V and 2 bases from J, with 17 bases in between. The CDR3 extends over 15 amino acids. CDR3 DNA: TGTGCCAGTAGCTCCCAGGGGACGAGGACCTACGAGCAGTACTTC. Translation gives CASSSQGTRTYEQYF.

This clonotype was observed many times. This chain connects TRBV20-1 to TRBJ2-1; tentatively, D is TRBD1 (6 bases). The CDR3 is 15 residues long. V lost 0 bases, J lost 5 bases, and 14 bases lay in between. The V gene's germline CDR1 is DFQATT and CDR2 SNEGSKA (reference sequence). Written as DNA, the CDR3 is TGCAGTGCTAGAGATCAATGGACAGTCCACAATGAGCAGTTCTTC. Its translation is CSARDQWTVHNEQFF.

The chain carries TRBV6-2 or TRBV6-3 and TRBJ1-2; D unresolved. Germline CDR1 is MNHEY and CDR2 is SVGEGT. The CDR3 length is 15 residues. The germline V and J ends were trimmed by 3 bases and 0 bases, with 11 bases remaining between them. The CDR3 region has the DNA TGTGCCAGCAGTTATCCTCATCCCGCTAACTATGGCTACACCTTC. Translating gives CASSYPHPANYGYTF.

This clonotype came up a few times. The gene calls are TRBV5-6 and TRBJ1-1; TRBD1 matches at 8 bases. Trimming removed 0 bases from V and 3 bases from J; junction bases left unmatched: 1. Germline CDR1 SGHDT, CDR2 YYEEEE. There are 14 residues in the CDR3. CDR3 nucleotides: TGTGCCAGCAGCTTGGGACAGGGGTACACTGAAGCTTTCTTT. As protein: CASSLGQGYTEAFF.

The gene calls are TRBV3-1 and TRBJ1-5; D is perhaps TRBD1 (6 bases). The V end was cut by 2 bases, the J end by 2 bases, with 10 bases between. Germline loops: CDR1 LGHDT, CDR2 YNNKEL (reference sequence). There are 15 residues in the CDR3. Here the CDR3 reads CASSQMGAGNQPQHF. The CDR3 DNA is TGTGCCAGCAGCCAAATGGGGGCCGGCAATCAGCCCCAGCATTTT.

This clonotype was seen only a few times. The chain recombines TRBV7-2 with TRBJ2-5, with D uncertain. This CDR3 region has 11 residues. Germline CDR1 SGHTA, CDR2 FQGNSA. V was clipped by 5 bases and J by 7 bases, with 8 bases between them. Here the CDR3 DNA reads TGTGCCAGCAGCACCCGGTGGACCCAGTACTTC. Translation: CASSTRWTQYF. Combining the CDR3 with reference TRBV7-2 and TRBJ2-5 gives the whole variable domain GAGVSQSPSNKVTEKGKDVELRCDPISGHTALYWYRQSLGQGLEFLIYFQGNSAPDKSGLPSDRFSAERTGGSVSTLTIQRTQQEDSAVYLCASSTRWTQYFGPGTRLLVL.

This clonotype was recorded many times. The CDR3 sequence is CASSPPQGAWQPQHF. The DNA for the CDR3 is TGTGCCAGCAGTCCCCCACAGGGGGCTTGGCAGCCCCAGCATTTT. The chain combines TRBV28 with TRBJ1-5, with 9 bases identical to TRBD1. Germline V gene data show CDR1 as MDHEN and CDR2 as SYDVKM. J gave up 7 bases and V 5 bases, and 9 bases lay outside the gene matches. The CDR3 length is 15 residues.

This clonotype has at least ten counts. The chain joins TRBV18 to TRBJ1-5; 8 bases map to TRBD1. The trim removed 4 bases at V and 5 bases at J, leaving 7 bases unmatched. In germline, CDR1 is KGHSH, CDR2 LQKENI. This CDR3 has 15 amino acids. The CDR3 spells CASSRQTGADQPQHF. The CDR3 DNA reads as TGTGCCAGCTCACGACAGACAGGGGCGGATCAGCCCCAGCATTTT.

This clonotype was seen repeatedly, ten times or more. The CDR3 protein is CASTISDRNTQYF. The CDR3 coding sequence is TGTGCCAGCACCATTAGCGATAGGAATACGCAGTATTTT. The V gene is TRBV7-8, the J gene TRBJ2-3; D is perhaps TRBD2 (5 bases). CDR1 is SGHVS, CDR2 FQNEAQ, per germline. The CDR3 sequence is 13 residues long. The V end lost 7 bases, the J end lost 7 bases, and 15 bases lay between the germline ends.

The V and J genes are TRBV12-3 or TRBV12-4 and TRBJ2-1, with TRBD2 identical over 8 bases. The junction had 16 bases not matched to a gene; V was cut back by 5 bases and J by 7 bases. The CDR3 contains 17 residues. For the CDR3, the DNA is TGTGCCAGCAGTCTAAGGACGGGAGGGCCGCTGGGTAATGAGCAGTTCTTC. Protein sequence: CASSLRTGGPLGNEQFF.

Comment on this clonotype: An end of the junction differs from the germline gene, which may be a read error. This chain links TRBV30 with TRBJ2-1; D ambiguous. Germline CDR1 and CDR2: GTSNPN and SVGIG (reference sequence). The CDR3 totals 11 residues. CDR3 sequence reads: CAWSMSNGQFF. The CDR3 region has the DNA TGTGCCTGGAGTATGTCGAATGGGCAGTTCTTC.

For this clonotype: At one of its ends the junction is not consistent with the germline gene, which may arise from a read error. The chain employs TRBV5-1 and TRBJ2-1; 8 nucleotides line up with TRBD1. CDR3 length: 16 residues. The germline V gene has CDR1 SGHRS and CDR2 YFSETQ. CDR3 in amino acids: CAISTSQGGTYNEQFF. CDR3 sequence (DNA): TGCGCCATCAGCACTTCACAGGGGGGCACCTACAATGAGCAGTTCTTC.

The J gene is TRBJ2-3, the V gene TRBV5-1; D unclear. V was pared by 4 bases and J by 6 bases, with 18 bases between. There are 15 residues in the CDR3. The germline gives CDR1 SGHRS, CDR2 YFSETQ. In DNA form, the CDR3 reads TGCGCCAGCAGCCTAGTGGCTTCGGTGGTGGATACGCAGTATTTT. It yields the protein CASSLVASVVDTQYF. Drawing the rest from reference TRBV5-1 and TRBJ2-3, the complete variable domain is KAGVTQTPRYLIKTRGQQVTLSCSPISGHRSVSWYQQTPGQGLQFLFEYFSETQRNKGNFPGRFSGRQFSNSRSEMNVSTLELGDSALYLCASSLVASVVDTQYFGPGTRLTVL.

The V gene is TRBV5-4, the J gene TRBJ2-3; D is uncertain. The CDR3 spans 12 residues. The V gene's germline CDR1 is SGHNT and CDR2 YYREEE (reference sequence). V was clipped by 4 bases and J by 0 bases, with 3 bases between them. CDR3 nucleotides: TGTGCCAGCAGCACAAGCACAGATACGCAGTATTTT. Its translation: CASSTSTDTQYF.

The gene calls are TRBV9 and TRBJ1-1; D not certain. The V gene lost 3 bases and the J gene lost 4 bases, with 10 bases spanning the gap. The CDR3 is made up of 13 amino acids. Germline-derived CDR1 and CDR2 are SGDLS and YYNGEE. This chain's CDR3 is CASSAELGTEAFF. The DNA for the CDR3 is TGTGCCAGCAGCGCCGAATTAGGCACTGAAGCTTTCTTT.

The chain uses TRBV2 and TRBJ2-3, with a tentative D call TRBD2 (5 bases). CDR1 is SNHLY and CDR2 is FYNNEI in the germline V gene. The CDR3 has 13 residues. The V end lost 3 bases, the J end lost 3 bases, and 7 bases lay between the germline ends. The CDR3 bases are TGTGCCAGCAGTGAGGAGGCAACAGATACGCAGTATTTT. This encodes CASSEEATDTQYF.

Only a few counts were recorded for this clonotype. CDR3 DNA: TGTGCCACCAGCAGAGATAAGGGGACGGACCACTATGGCTACACCTTC. It encodes CATSRDKGTDHYGYTF. J is TRBJ1-2 and V is TRBV15, with a tentative D call TRBD1 (5 bases). V lost 0 bases and J 3 bases, leaving 14 bases between the germline ends. The CDR3 has 16 amino acids. Germline loops: CDR1 LNHNV, CDR2 YYDKDF (reference sequence).

There are many counts of this clonotype. The J gene is TRBJ1-2, the V gene TRBV7-9, with D perhaps matching TRBD1 (5 bases). V lost 4 bases to trimming and J lost 4 bases, with 13 bases between them. CDR3 length: 14 residues. Germline lookup yields CDR1 SEHNR and CDR2 FQNEAQ (reference sequence). This CDR3 is CASSSLAGGYGYTF. In nucleotides, the CDR3 is TGTGCCAGCAGCTCCCTCGCGGGGGGCTATGGCTACACCTTC.

This clonotype was detected many times. The CDR3 here is CASTTGNRRDIQYF. The CDR3 DNA reads TGTGCCAGCACAACCGGAAACAGACGGGACATTCAGTACTTC. The J gene is TRBJ2-4, the V gene TRBV2; D call uncertain. The V end was cut by 7 bases, the J end by 8 bases, with 18 bases between. The CDR3 loop spans 14 amino acids. Germline-derived CDR1 and CDR2 are SNHLY and FYNNEI.

In regard to this clonotype: One base away lies a much larger clone, so this may be a sequencing read error. This chain connects TRBV6-2 or TRBV6-3 to TRBJ1-1, with TRBD1 identical over 7 bases. The CDR3 totals 20 residues. The V gene's germline CDR1 is MNHEY and CDR2 SVGEGT. Trimming took 2 bases from V and 3 from J; bases not matched to a gene: 21. The CDR3 protein is CASSYTRGRLVSDRDTEAFF. CDR3 nucleotide sequence: TGTGCCAGCAGTTACACAAGGGGGCGCTTGGTAAGTGACCGGGACACTGAAGCTTTCTTT.

The chain links TRBV2 to TRBJ2-1; 9 bases agree with TRBD2. Germline CDR1 and CDR2: SNHLY and FYNNEI. The V and J ends lost 9 bases and 6 bases, in that order; junction bases with no gene match: 6. The CDR3 has 13 amino acids. This chain's CDR3 is CARGLADSNEQFF. The CDR3 DNA follows: TGTGCCAGGGGACTAGCAGACTCCAATGAGCAGTTCTTC.

A few counts support this clonotype. CDR3 sequence: CASSPGGPDTQYF. The CDR3 nucleotides are TGTGCCAGCTCACCGGGGGGGCCAGATACGCAGTATTTT. This chain connects TRBV2 to TRBJ2-3, with TRBD2 matching over 8 bases. Germline assignment: CDR1 SNHLY and CDR2 FYNNEI. V lost 8 bases and J lost 4; bases outside the gene matches: 5. The CDR3 has 13 amino acids. Complete variable domain (other parts from reference TRBV2 and TRBJ2-3): EPEVTQTPSHQVTQMGQEVILRCVPISNHLYFYWYRQILGQKVEFLVSFYNNEISEKSEIFDDQFSVERPDGSNFTLKIRSTKLEDSAMYFCASSPGGPDTQYFGPGTRLTVL.

Many counts were recorded for this clonotype. CDR3 DNA: TGCGCCAGCAGCCAAGATAGGGCCGCTCTCTATGGCTACACCTTC. Protein: CASSQDRAALYGYTF. This rearrangement joins TRBV4-3 to TRBJ1-2, with D unclear. The CDR3 has 15 amino acids. V lost 0 bases, J lost 4 bases, and 12 bases lay in between. Germline V gene data show CDR1 as LGHNA and CDR2 as YSLEER.